This T cell receptor (beta chain) comes out of a study of regulatory T cells in long-lasting Graves disease. Looked up from germline, CDR1 is LGHNT and CDR2 is FRNRAP. This CDR3 region has 15 residues. Trimming pared 3 bases from V and 6 bases from J, leaving 17 bases between. This clonotype was observed many times. Time point of the sample: newly diagnosed GD, antithyroid drugs for less than 3 months. From PBMCs, RNA was extracted and then used to make the TCR library. Arm-PCR of CDR3 regions and iRepertoire HTBI primers were used to build TCR beta libraries. Original processing notes: From all samples, identification returned 13 to 15 TRBJ and about 63 TRBV segments. TCRdb reprocessed the multiplex PCR reads with MiXCR, giving one entry per CDR3 protein. The V and J calls and clone size are TCRdb's, not the authors'. The table records a few hundred thousand distinct CDR3 sequences, 12% of them present only once.

The same specimen was also included in a second study, on T cells in Graves' hyperthyroidism and ophthalmopathy.

The rearrangement uses TRBV12-5 and TRBJ1-2, with D possibly being TRBD1 (5 bases). This material consisted of peripheral blood mononuclear cells (PBMCs), taken at new diagnosis, from a patient treated with antithyroid drugs. The TCR was taken from a woman under 30 with Graves disease. CDR3 DNA sequence: TGTGCTAGTGGTTTATTGTCGTGGGGGGACCATGGCTACACCTTC. Protein product: CASGLLSWGDHGYTF. The full variable domain, rest sourced from reference TRBV12-5 and TRBJ1-2, is DARVTQTPRHKVTEMGQEVTMRCQPILGHNTVFWYRQTMMQGLELLAYFRNRAPLDDSGMPKDRFSAEMPDATLATLKIQPSEPRDSAVYFCASGLLSWGDHGYTFGSGTRLTVV.